This TCR beta chain was documented in a study of cytomegalovirus exposure and HLA in healthy donors (dated by TCRdb to the late 2010s). About the investigation overall: The roughly 670 repertoires of the first cohort and the roughly 110 validation repertoires were produced on the same platform, according to a later analysis. In addition to the first cohort of roughly 700 subjects, a separate validation cohort of some 120 different subjects was used. High-throughput TCR immunosequencing, statistical association of individual TCRs with disease status, and machine learning were combined to predict cytomegalovirus infection status. The study was designed to test whether signatures of past pathogen exposure could be identified by cataloging public T cell receptors.

Library generation was performed with the immunoSEQ multiplex PCR assay. Under the source paper's analysis protocol: A statistical classification framework was built for diagnosing cytomegalovirus status from the catalog of TCR beta chain sequences. As stored in TCRdb, this immuneACCESS dataset retains in-frame rearrangements with V and J assigned. A fraction of the clones does not appear; measured against another copy, unresolved V genes explain less than half of the discrepancy, and the remainder lacks a known reason. For V, J and clone size, that table is used; D and trimming come from the DNA. The sample table records 120,000 to 150,000 clones; more than 85% of these occur just once. Jointly, the top ten make up just under 9% of the sample. A distance of 12 bases separates the germline ends of V and J, which lose 6 bases and 3 bases respectively. From the germline V gene, CDR1 is MNHEY and CDR2 is SVGAGI. Taken from cysteine to phenylalanine, the CDR3 has 14 residues. The sequence is cut down to CDR3 DNA, 42 bases in frame from base 1.

In regard to this clone: Its antigen is not yet known. The record has no base qualities; no much larger clone is one base away.

The donors belonged to the validation cohort of 90 to 150 subjects, which was separate from the roughly 680-subject first cohort. What the research found in general, with its limitations: A later analysis lacked HLA typing for the validation cohort, so it scored co-occurrence in that cohort across all 120 or so repertoires. While some public TCRs were present in many individuals, most TCR sequences turned up only very rarely across donors. A few of the identified cytomegalovirus-associated TCR beta chains were confirmed in vitro to be specific for cytomegalovirus antigens. The study gave a list of some 150 TCR beta chains associated with cytomegalovirus. The authors suggested that the approach could potentially be generalized to other disease states and immunological phenotypes. Of the cluster scores, around 95% were above 0 in a later analysis, which found that TCRs clustered in the first cohort also tended to co-occur in the 120 validation repertoires. In both the original and validation cohorts, the classifier was reported to diagnose cytomegalovirus status with high specificity and sensitivity.

The sequenced sample consisted of PBMCs. The sequence links TRBV6-5 to TRBJ1-5; the D gene is perhaps TRBD1, on 6 matching bases. This receptor was identified in a man younger than 35 in good health and CMV-seropositive. The base sequence is TGTGCCAGCAGCTTAGGACAGATCAATCAGCCCCAGCATTTT. Translation gives CASSLGQINQPQHF.